This T cell receptor beta chain was captured by sequencing in a study of human T cells and chemical hapten exposure. There are many counts of this clonotype. Trimming removed 5 bases at V and 4 bases at J, with 6 bases between. The length of the CDR3 is 13 residues. Germline CDR1 and CDR2: SGHTA and FQGNSA. TCRdb redid the calling of the RACE reads with MiXCR, one entry per CDR3 protein. The sample carries around 130,000 distinct CDR3 sequences, approximately 9.5% recorded once. As for time point: healthy volunteer bleed at 2 weeks. The study extracted total RNA from unfractionated whole blood. The rearrangement uses TRBV7-2 and TRBJ1-6; tentative D call: TRBD1 (5 bases). The sequence derives from a male donor in good health. Some clones in this sample may be carry-over from other donors' samples. Sequencing was carried out using whole blood. CDR3 amino acids: CASSPGYNSPLHF. The CDR3, as DNA: TGTGCCAGCAGCCCAGGGTATAATTCACCCCTCCACTTT.